The 5 T cell receptor beta chains listed next were all sequenced from one sample in a study of response to subunit inactivated influenza vaccine. TCRdb passed the RT-PCR reads through MiXCR, listing each CDR3 protein once. The sample carries more than 450,000 distinct CDR3 sequences, 10% to 15% recorded once. The sequences come from PBMCs from blood, collected on the day of vaccination. These receptors were taken from a man aged 50 or older who received an inactivated influenza vaccine.

The chain carries TRBV18 and TRBJ2-7; possible D gene TRBD1, 5 bases. CDR1 is KGHSH, CDR2 LQKENI, per germline. The length of the CDR3 is 13 residues. Between the trimmed V and J ends, which lost 6 bases and 5 bases, there was a span of 14 bases. The CDR3 here is CASSQIQGDEQYF. In DNA, the CDR3 is TGTGCCAGCTCCCAAATACAAGGGGACGAGCAGTACTTC.

This clonotype was counted only a few times. The rearrangement uses TRBV20-1 and TRBJ2-3; possibly TRBD2 for D (6 bases). V lost 5 bases and J lost 2, with 11 bases in between. In germline, CDR1 is DFQATT, CDR2 SNEGSKA (reference sequence). The CDR3 covers 13 residues. The CDR3 region has the DNA TGCAGTGCTCAGCGGGCCCCCACAGATACGCAGTATTTT. Amino acids: CSAQRAPTDTQYF.

This chain joins TRBV27 and TRBJ2-1; D ambiguous. This CDR3 has 13 residues. The germline V and J ends were trimmed by 0 bases and 7 bases, with 7 bases remaining between them. Germline V gene data show CDR1 as MNHEY and CDR2 as SMNVEV (reference sequence). The CDR3 sequence is CASSLSKGNEQFF. DNA for the CDR3: TGTGCCAGCAGTTTATCAAAAGGAAATGAGCAGTTCTTC.

This clonotype was recorded a few times. The rearrangement uses TRBV4-1 and TRBJ2-5; D tentatively fits TRBD1 or TRBD2 (5 bases each). Germline CDR1 MGHRA, CDR2 YSYEKL. The CDR3 loop spans 15 amino acids. V dropped 4 bases and J dropped 5 bases, with 17 bases sitting between them. CDR3 in amino acids: CASSLKEGPGETQYF. The CDR3 bases are TGCGCCAGCAGCCTCAAAGAGGGGCCCGGGGAGACCCAGTACTTC.

V is TRBV20-1 and J is TRBJ2-5; possibly TRBD2 for D (7 bases). V gave up 5 bases and J gave up 5 bases, with 18 bases separating them. Germline CDR1 is DFQATT and CDR2 is SNEGSKA (reference sequence). The CDR3 totals 14 residues. CDR3 bases: TGCAGTGCTCTTGAGTGGGGGGGCCAGGAGACCCAGTACTTC. It encodes CSALEWGGQETQYF.